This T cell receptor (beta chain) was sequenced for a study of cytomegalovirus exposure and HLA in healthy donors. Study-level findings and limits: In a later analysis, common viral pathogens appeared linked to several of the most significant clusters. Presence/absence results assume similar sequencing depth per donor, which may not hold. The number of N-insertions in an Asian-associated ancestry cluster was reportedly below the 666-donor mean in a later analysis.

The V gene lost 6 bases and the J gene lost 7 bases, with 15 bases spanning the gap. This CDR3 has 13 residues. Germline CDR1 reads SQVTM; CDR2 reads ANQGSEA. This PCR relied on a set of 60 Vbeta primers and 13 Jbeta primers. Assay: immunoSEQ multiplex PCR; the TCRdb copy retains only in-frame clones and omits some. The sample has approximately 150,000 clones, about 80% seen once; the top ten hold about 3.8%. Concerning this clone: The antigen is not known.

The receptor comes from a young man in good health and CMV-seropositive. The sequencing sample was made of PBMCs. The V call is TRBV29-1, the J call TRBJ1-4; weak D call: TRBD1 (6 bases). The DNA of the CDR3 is TGCAGCGTCGGAAACAGGGCTAGTGAAAAACTGTTTTTT. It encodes CSVGNRASEKLFF.